The 2 T cell receptor beta chains given below trace back to one sample, sequenced in a study of CD8+ T cells in alopecia areata. Isolated RNA was reverse transcribed into cDNA used as the sequencing template. Here immunoSEQ multiplex PCR was the method, and the copy in TCRdb shows in-frame clones only, minus some. The sample carries 140,000 to 150,000 clones, approximately 56% recorded once. Material: CD8+ T cells sorted from blood. The receptors were gathered from a human donor in good health.

This clone was seen a few times. The V gene is TRBV28, the J gene TRBJ2-7, with 10 nucleotides matching TRBD2. In germline, CDR1 is MDHEN, CDR2 SYDVKM. J lost 2 bases, V lost 3 bases, and 4 bases had no gene match. The CDR3 totals 15 residues. The chain's CDR3 is CASSFGSGRAYEQYF. DNA for the CDR3: TGTGCCAGCAGTTTTGGCAGCGGGAGGGCCTACGAGCAGTACTTC.

The chain recombines TRBV2 with TRBJ2-7; 9 positions agree with TRBD2. The germline CDR1 and CDR2 sequences are SNHLY and FYNNEI. J lost 3 bases, V lost 4 bases, and 4 bases had no gene match. This CDR3 is built from 14 residues. The CDR3: CASSALAGDYEQYF. CDR3 coding DNA: TGTGCCAGCAGTGCCTTAGCGGGGGACTACGAGCAGTACTTC.